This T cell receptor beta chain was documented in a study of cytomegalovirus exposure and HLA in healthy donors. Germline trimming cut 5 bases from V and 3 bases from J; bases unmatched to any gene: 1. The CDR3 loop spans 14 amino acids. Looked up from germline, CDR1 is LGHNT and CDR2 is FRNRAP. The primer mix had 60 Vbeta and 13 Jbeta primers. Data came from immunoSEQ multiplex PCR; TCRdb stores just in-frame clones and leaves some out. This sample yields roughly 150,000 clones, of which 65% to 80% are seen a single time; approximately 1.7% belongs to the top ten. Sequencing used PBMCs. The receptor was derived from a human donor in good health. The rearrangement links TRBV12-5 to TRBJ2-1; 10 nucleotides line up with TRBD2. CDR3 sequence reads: CASGTSGNYNEQFF. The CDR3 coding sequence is TGTGCTAGTGGTACTAGCGGGAACTACAATGAGCAGTTCTTC.